This passage covers 25 T cell receptor beta chains from one sample sequenced in a study of T cell repertoires in cytomegalovirus infection. TCRdb re-called the reads through MiXCR, storing one row per CDR3 protein. The sample carries 680,000 or so distinct CDR3 sequences, 35% to 45% recorded once. Sequenced: PBMCs. The source is a human donor in good health (CMV status not recorded). Some clones in this sample may be carry-over from other donors' samples.

The chain combines TRBV5-1 with TRBJ2-1, with D maybe TRBD1 (5 bases). CDR1 and CDR2 from the germline V gene are SGHRS and YFSETQ. There are 12 residues in the CDR3. V lost 7 bases, J lost 7 bases, and 12 bases lay in between. The CDR3 DNA sequence: TGCGCCAGCGGACCAGGGTTTAATGAGCAGTTCTTC. Amino acid sequence: CASGPGFNEQFF. Full variable domain (rest looked up from reference TRBV5-1 and TRBJ2-1): KAGVTQTPRYLIKTRGQQVTLSCSPISGHRSVSWYQQTPGQGLQFLFEYFSETQRNKGNFPGRFSGRQFSNSRSEMNVSTLELGDSALYLCASGPGFNEQFFGPGTRLTVL.

A few counts support this clonotype. The CDR3 region has the DNA TGCGCCAGCAGCCCCGGGACAGGGGGCTTTTACAATGAGCAGTTCTTC. Residues: CASSPGTGGFYNEQFF. V gene TRBV5-1 combines with J gene TRBJ2-1; TRBD1 matches 12 bases. With 4 bases clipped from V and 4 bases from J, the junction kept 6 bases outside the gene matches. The CDR3 is 16 residues long. Germline V gene sequence: CDR1 SGHRS, CDR2 YFSETQ.

V is TRBV7-9 and J is TRBJ2-3, with TRBD1 identical over 9 bases. The length of the CDR3 is 16 residues. After removal of 6 bases from V and 4 bases from J, the junction contained 11 bases not matched to a gene. The V gene's germline CDR1 is SEHNR and CDR2 FQNEAQ (reference sequence). The DNA of the CDR3 is TGTGCCAGCAGTTCTCGCCGGGACAGGGACCCAGATACGCAGTATTTT. Amino acid sequence: CASSSRRDRDPDTQYF.

V usage is TRBV6-8 and J usage is TRBJ1-3; unclear D gene. The V end lost 0 bases, the J end lost 2 bases, and 8 bases lay between the germline ends. There are 15 residues in the CDR3. CDR1 and CDR2 (germline): MNHGY, SAAAGT. The CDR3 sequence is CASSYSPAAGNTIYF. The DNA for the CDR3 is TGTGCCAGCAGTTACTCCCCGGCAGCTGGAAACACCATATATTTT.

The chain recombines TRBV19 with TRBJ1-3, with D unresolved. The CDR3 is made up of 11 amino acids. Germline values: CDR1 LNHDA, CDR2 SQIVND (reference sequence). Trimming pared 7 bases from V and 2 bases from J, leaving 3 bases between. CDR3 nucleotides: TGTGCCAGTACGGCTGGAAACACCATATATTTT. It yields the protein CASTAGNTIYF.

The chain couples TRBV18 to TRBJ2-2, with TRBD1 matching 8 bases. The CDR3 has 15 residues. Per germline, CDR1 KGHSH and CDR2 LQKENI. V lost 2 bases and J lost 6; bases outside the gene matches: 5. DNA for the CDR3: TGTGCCAGCTCACCAGGACAGGGCCCCGCCGGGGAGCTGTTTTTT. It translates to CASSPGQGPAGELFF.

CDR3 protein: CSATGGYSNQPQHF. Here the CDR3 DNA reads TGCAGTGCTACAGGGGGTTACAGCAATCAGCCCCAGCATTTT. The chain joins TRBV20-1 to TRBJ1-5; the match to TRBD1 covers 7 bases. The CDR3 sequence is 14 residues long. Trimming cost V 4 bases and J 1 base; bases outside gene matches: 4. Germline CDR1 and CDR2: DFQATT and SNEGSKA (reference sequence).

This clonotype was recorded a few times. The chain uses TRBV18 and TRBJ1-1; 8 positions match TRBD1. The V and J ends lost 4 bases and 3 bases, in that order; junction bases with no gene match: 13. This CDR3 has 17 residues. Germline V gives CDR1 KGHSH, CDR2 LQKENI. In DNA form, the CDR3 reads TGTGCCAGCTCACGATTCAACCCGAAACAGGGGGACACTGAAGCTTTCTTT. It yields the protein CASSRFNPKQGDTEAFF.

The table lists this clonotype with many counts. The chain recombines TRBV7-3 with TRBJ2-7; a possible D gene is TRBD2 (5 bases). V was pared by 5 bases and J by 0 bases, with 14 bases between. Germline values: CDR1 SGHTA, CDR2 FQGTGA. The CDR3 length is 15 residues. CDR3 nucleotide sequence: TGTGCCAGCAGCCCAGCGGCCGGAAGCTCCTACGAGCAGTACTTC. It yields the protein CASSPAAGSSYEQYF.

This chain connects TRBV28 to TRBJ2-4; TRBD1 might be the D (6 bases). V lost 8 bases and J lost 1, with 15 bases in between. The CDR3 loop spans 15 amino acids. CDR1 is MDHEN, CDR2 SYDVKM, per germline. The CDR3 sequence is CASHGTLHAKNIQYF. As DNA, the CDR3 is TGTGCCAGCCACGGGACACTTCACGCCAAAAACATTCAGTACTTC.

The V call is TRBV15, the J call TRBJ2-7; TRBD2 agrees at 14 bases. V lost 5 bases, J lost 6 bases, and 3 bases stayed unmatched. Germline CDR1 and CDR2: LNHNV and YYDKDF (reference sequence). This CDR3 is 14 amino acids long. In DNA form, the CDR3 reads TGTGCCACCAGCCGGACTAGCGGGGGGACCGAGCAGTACTTC. This translates into CATSRTSGGTEQYF.

In this sample, this clonotype turned up many times. The rearrangement links TRBV7-2 to TRBJ1-5, with TRBD1 matching over 8 bases. CDR3 length: 14 amino acids. Per germline, CDR1 SGHTA and CDR2 FQGNSA. Trimming at V came to 1 base and at J to 4 bases, leaving 0 bases not matched to a gene. CDR3 sequence: CASSLDRGNQPQHF. CDR3 sequence (DNA): TGTGCCAGCAGCTTAGACAGGGGGAATCAGCCCCAGCATTTT.

The chain is built from TRBV5-4 and TRBJ2-1; no firm D call. The germline CDR1 and CDR2 sequences are SGHNT and YYREEE (reference sequence). The V gene lost 4 bases and the J gene lost 9 bases, with 14 bases spanning the gap. This CDR3 has 13 amino acids. CDR3 residues: CASSPQISGEQFF. CDR3 DNA: TGTGCCAGCAGCCCCCAAATATCGGGTGAGCAGTTCTTC.

The chain joins TRBV7-3 to TRBJ2-5; 8 bases agree with TRBD2. There are 17 residues in the CDR3. Trimming cost V 5 bases and J 2 bases; bases outside gene matches: 13. Germline V lookup: CDR1 SGHTA, CDR2 FQGTGA. CDR3 coding DNA: TGTGCCAGCAGCCCCAACGGACTAGCCCCTGGGCAAGAGACCCAGTACTTC. It specifies CASSPNGLAPGQETQYF.

Turning to this clonotype: At one of its ends the junction is not consistent with the germline gene, which may arise from a read error. This sequence joins TRBV4-1 and TRBJ1-2; 10 bases fit TRBD1. Germline CDR1 MGHRA, CDR2 YSYEKL. The length of the CDR3 is 15 residues. The CDR3 DNA is TGCGCCAGCATCCAAGGGGACAGGGGCCTCTATGGCTACACCTTC. This sequence encodes CASIQGDRGLYGYTF.

Only a few counts were recorded for this clonotype. The chain combines TRBV6-2 or TRBV6-3 with TRBJ1-1, with D possibly matching TRBD1 (5 bases). Germline V gene lookup returns CDR1 MNHEY and CDR2 SVGEGT. The CDR3 is made up of 14 amino acids. V lost 5 bases and J lost 1, with 11 bases in between. The CDR3 sequence is CASSEGPRNTEAFF. CDR3 in DNA: TGTGCCAGCAGTGAGGGGCCCCGGAACACTGAAGCTTTCTTT.

This clonotype has just a few counts. The J gene is TRBJ2-1, the V gene TRBV11-3; possibly TRBD1 or TRBD2 for D (6 bases each). This CDR3 comprises 15 residues. V lost 5 bases to trimming and J lost 4 bases, with 15 bases between them. Germline values: CDR1 SGHNT, CDR2 YENEEA. CDR3 DNA: TGTGCCAGCAGCCGAAGGGGGGACGGATACAATGAGCAGTTCTTC. This encodes CASSRRGDGYNEQFF.

V usage is TRBV12-3 or TRBV12-4 and J usage is TRBJ2-7, with 8 bases matching TRBD2. J was trimmed by 3 bases and V by 0 bases; bases with no gene match: 4. This CDR3 is built from 15 residues. CDR3 amino acids: CASSLALAGYYEQYF. CDR3 bases: TGTGCCAGCAGTTTAGCCTTAGCGGGGTACTACGAGCAGTACTTC.

Turning to this clonotype: One base away lies a much larger clone, so this may be a sequencing read error. The gene calls are TRBV7-2 and TRBJ1-4; D gene unclear. V was pared by 8 bases and J by 5 bases, with 9 bases between. Germline CDR1 SGHTA, CDR2 FQGNSA. The CDR3 is 12 residues long. The DNA for the CDR3 is TGTGCCAGCCGGAGTTCGAATGAAAAACTGTTTTTT. This translates into CASRSSNEKLFF.

This clonotype has only a few counts. The V gene is TRBV5-8, the J gene TRBJ1-5, with TRBD1 matching 9 bases. Germline trimming cut 4 bases from V and 6 bases from J; bases unmatched to any gene: 11. Germline V CDR1 and CDR2: SGHTS, YDEGEE. The CDR3 extends over 16 amino acids. The DNA for the CDR3 is TGTGCCAGCAGCGGAGTCCCGGGACAGGGTTTTCAGCCCCAGCATTTT. The encoded protein is CASSGVPGQGFQPQHF.

Of note for this clonotype: The germline gene is not matched at one end of the junction; a read error may be the cause. The chain is built from TRBV27 and TRBJ1-1; D call uncertain. There are 13 residues in the CDR3. The germline V gene encodes CDR1 MNHEY and CDR2 SMNVEV (reference sequence). The CDR3 here is CASSFGRDTDAFF. Written as DNA, the CDR3 is TGTGCCAGCAGTTTCGGGCGAGATACTGACGCTTTCTTT.

CDR3 nucleotides: TGTGCCAGCAGTTATTTCGGCAGGGGTTACAATGAGCAGTTCTTC. Its translation: CASSYFGRGYNEQFF. This chain links TRBV6-1 with TRBJ2-1; a possible D gene is TRBD1 (6 bases). Germline CDR1 MNHNS, CDR2 SASEGT. V was clipped by 5 bases and J by 4 bases, with 15 bases between them. The CDR3 length is 15 residues.

This chain uses TRBV12-3 or TRBV12-4 with TRBJ1-1, with TRBD1 as a possible D gene (6 bases). The CDR3 totals 16 residues. Trimming shortened V by 5 bases and J by 1 base, and 17 bases separated the two germline ends. The CDR3 reads CASSKTPTGPNTEAFF. The DNA for the CDR3 is TGTGCCAGCAGTAAAACCCCGACAGGACCGAACACTGAAGCTTTCTTT.

This clonotype was detected ten times or more. V is TRBV7-8 and J is TRBJ1-3; the D is unclear. V was trimmed by 5 bases and J by 0 bases, leaving 14 bases between them. In germline, CDR1 is SGHVS, CDR2 FQNEAQ. The CDR3 totals 16 residues. DNA for the CDR3: TGTGCCAGCAGCCCCTGGCGCCTAAGCTCTGGAAACACCATATATTTT. Its translation is CASSPWRLSSGNTIYF.

This chain uses TRBV6-1 with TRBJ2-7; 14 bases line up with TRBD2. V shed 3 bases and J 7 bases; nucleotides not matched to a gene: 5. Looked up from germline, CDR1 is MNHNS and CDR2 is SASEGT. The CDR3 has 15 amino acids. The chain's CDR3 is CASSEGLAGVGEQYF. The CDR3 DNA is TGTGCCAGCAGTGAGGGACTAGCGGGAGTGGGGGAGCAGTACTTC.